This TCR beta chain is drawn from a study of T cell responses to AZD1222 COVID-19 vaccine. Points from the study as a whole: Increased Spike-specific TCR breadth and depth were observed after two AZD1222 doses.

Worth noting for this clone: The target antigen is unknown.

Here immunoSEQ multiplex PCR was the method, and the copy in TCRdb shows in-frame clones only, minus some. This table has roughly 93,000 clones, 90% appearing once. The V gene's germline CDR1 is SEHNR and CDR2 FQNEAQ (reference sequence). Trimming took off 1 base at V and 5 bases at J, with 8 bases between the two ends. This CDR3 is built from 13 residues. The specimen was peripheral blood, collected on day 0 of AZD1222 vaccination. The chain is built from TRBV7-9 and TRBJ1-1; D is unclear. This clonotype was obtained from an adult in good health. CDR3 DNA sequence: TGTGCCAGCAGCTTAGGTCCCCGTACTGAAGCTTTCTTT. Encoded protein: CASSLGPRTEAFF.